Presented here are 29 T cell receptor beta chains from one specimen sequenced in a study of cytomegalovirus exposure and HLA in healthy donors. The study ran its PCR with 60 Vbeta and 13 Jbeta primers. Clones were sequenced by immunoSEQ multiplex PCR, and TCRdb holds only the in-frame ones, with some missing. The repertoire includes around 130,000 clones, around three quarters of them detected once, and 4.5% to 5.5% sits in the top ten. Sequenced material: PBMCs. These receptors all come from a man aged 25 to 45 in good health and CMV-seronegative.

This chain joins TRBV5-5 and TRBJ1-5; D is perhaps TRBD1 (6 bases). The V gene lost 4 bases and the J gene lost 11 bases, with 16 bases spanning the gap. This CDR3 is 13 amino acids long. Per germline, CDR1 SGHKS and CDR2 YYEKEE (reference sequence). In DNA form, the CDR3 reads TGTGCCAGCAGCCTATCAGGGGCTCCGACCCAGCATTTT. Its translation is CASSLSGAPTQHF.

V gene TRBV28 combines with J gene TRBJ2-2; TRBD2 agrees at 8 bases. Per germline, CDR1 MDHEN and CDR2 SYDVKM. This CDR3 is built from 16 residues. V was clipped by 8 bases and J by 5 bases; unmatched bases: 13. Here the CDR3 reads CASRHGSGGGTGELFF. The CDR3, as DNA: TGTGCCAGCCGACATGGGAGCGGGGGAGGGACCGGGGAGCTGTTTTTT.

Turning to this clone: One end of the junction does not line up with germline, which may come from a read error. The chain employs TRBV7-7 and TRBJ2-1, with D tentatively TRBD2 (7 bases). This CDR3 spans 15 amino acids. Germline V gene data show CDR1 as SSHAT and CDR2 as FNYEAQ (reference sequence). This CDR3 reads CASSATGGPYNEQFF. The CDR3, as DNA: TGTGCTAGCAGCGCGACGGGGGGCCCGTACAATGAGCAGTTCTTC.

This clone was picked up a small number of times. The gene calls are TRBV5-6 and TRBJ2-7, with 7 bases that match TRBD2. Looked up from germline, CDR1 is SGHDT and CDR2 is YYEEEE. The J segment lost 3 bases and the V segment lost 3 bases, leaving 6 bases of the junction unmatched. CDR3 length equals 14 residues. The CDR3 here is CASSSSGALYEQYF. DNA of the CDR3: TGTGCCAGCAGCTCCAGCGGGGCCCTCTACGAGCAGTACTTC.

CDR3: CASSPGGGTGELFF. The CDR3 bases are TGTGCCAGCTCACCAGGGGGCGGCACCGGGGAGCTGTTTTTT. This sequence joins TRBV18 and TRBJ2-2; maybe TRBD1 (6 bases). The CDR3 is 14 residues long. Trimming took 2 bases from V and 4 from J, leaving 8 bases between them. The germline V gene has CDR1 KGHSH and CDR2 LQKENI.

The rearrangement joins TRBV6-5 to TRBJ1-4; 7 nucleotides match TRBD1. Looked up from germline, CDR1 is MNHEY and CDR2 is SVGAGI. Trimming removed 6 bases from V and 7 bases from J; junction bases left unmatched: 11. The CDR3 has 15 residues. CDR3 region: CASSYSGTVSEKLFF. The CDR3 DNA sequence: TGTGCCAGCAGCTATTCTGGGACAGTCAGTGAAAAACTGTTTTTT.

The chain employs TRBV5-5 and TRBJ1-2; the match to TRBD1 covers 9 bases. CDR3 length: 14 residues. The germline V gene encodes CDR1 SGHKS and CDR2 YYEKEE (reference sequence). V lost 5 bases to trimming and J lost 2 bases; unmatched junction nucleotides: 4. The CDR3 sequence is CASSPGTGNYGYTF. The CDR3 region has the DNA TGTGCCAGCAGTCCCGGGACAGGGAACTATGGCTACACCTTC.

The chain uses TRBV6-5 and TRBJ2-5, with no clear D. The J call may be mistaken, given a closer DNA end match to TRBJ2-7. This CDR3 spans 14 amino acids. In germline, CDR1 is MNHEY, CDR2 SVGAGI. The CDR3 DNA follows: TGTGCCAGCAGTTACTCGGCGGCAACCTACGAGCAGTACTTC. As protein: CASSYSAATYEQYF.

This chain joins TRBV6-5 and TRBJ2-7; TRBD1 might be the D (6 bases). V dropped 6 bases and J dropped 8 bases, with 17 bases sitting between them. CDR3 length: 13 amino acids. Germline CDR1 reads MNHEY; CDR2 reads SVGAGI. CDR3 DNA sequence: TGTGCCAGCAGAGAACCACAGGGATTCCAGCAGTACTTC. Translating it yields CASREPQGFQQYF.

The chain carries TRBV28 and TRBJ1-5; D is unresolved. The CDR3 runs 14 residues. The V and J ends lost 10 bases and 6 bases respectively, with 19 bases between them. Germline-derived CDR1 and CDR2 are MDHEN and SYDVKM. CDR3 in amino acids: CATNQRVFSQPQHF. CDR3 DNA: TGTGCCACCAACCAGAGGGTTTTTAGTCAGCCCCAGCATTTT.

The V gene is TRBV6-5, the J gene TRBJ2-3; unclear D gene. CDR1 and CDR2 (germline): MNHEY, SVGAGI. V lost 5 bases and J 5 bases, leaving 11 bases between the germline ends. CDR3 length equals 13 residues. The CDR3 coding sequence is TGTGCCAGCAGTCTCCAGGTCCAAGATACGCAGTATTTT. It is translated as CASSLQVQDTQYF.

This clone was seen a single time. The genes are TRBV7-2 and TRBJ2-1; TRBD2 agrees at 11 bases. This CDR3 contains 15 residues. J was trimmed by 6 bases and V by 5 bases; bases with no gene match: 6. Germline V lookup: CDR1 SGHTA, CDR2 FQGNSA. The CDR3 reads CASSETSGRFNEQFF. The DNA of the CDR3 is TGTGCCAGCAGCGAAACTAGCGGGAGATTCAATGAGCAGTTCTTC.

J is TRBJ2-7 and V is TRBV7-2; no reliable D call. This CDR3 comprises 15 residues. Germline V gene sequence: CDR1 SGHTA, CDR2 FQGNSA. The V gene lost 5 bases and the J gene lost 0 bases, with 14 bases spanning the gap. CDR3 region: CASSPQVVASYEQYF. As DNA, the CDR3 is TGTGCCAGCAGCCCCCAGGTCGTCGCCTCCTACGAGCAGTACTTC.

The chain couples TRBV28 to TRBJ2-6; tentative D call: TRBD1 (5 bases). The CDR3 has 15 residues. Germline lookup yields CDR1 MDHEN and CDR2 SYDVKM. Trimming removed 5 bases from V and 4 bases from J, with 12 bases in between. DNA of the CDR3: TGTGCCAGCAGTAACTCAGGGCTCGGGGCCAACGTCCTGACTTTC. The encoded protein is CASSNSGLGANVLTF.

A few counts support this clone. This rearrangement joins TRBV4-1 to TRBJ2-7, with a possible D match to TRBD2 (5 bases). The CDR3 covers 14 residues. Per germline, CDR1 MGHRA and CDR2 YSYEKL. Trimming took 1 base from V and 2 from J, leaving 9 bases between them. The CDR3 loop reads CASSQVPGTYEQYF. The CDR3, as DNA: TGCGCCAGCAGCCAAGTACCGGGAACCTACGAGCAGTACTTC.

The chain has TRBV7-8 and TRBJ1-1; 9 bases are a match to TRBD1. There are 19 residues in the CDR3. Germline lookup yields CDR1 SGHVS and CDR2 FQNEAQ. Germline trimming cut 4 bases from V and 1 base from J; bases unmatched to any gene: 16. The DNA for the CDR3 is TGTGCCAGCAGCTCCCCTCCCGGGACAGGGAGTCGGGCGAACACTGAAGCTTTCTTT. As protein: CASSSPPGTGSRANTEAFF. The whole variable domain, remainder taken from reference TRBV7-8 and TRBJ1-1, is GAGVSQSPRYKVAKRGQDVALRCDPISGHVSLFWYQQALGQGPEFLTYFQNEAQLDKSGLPSDRFFAERPEGSVSTLKIQRTQQEDSAVYLCASSSPPGTGSRANTEAFFGQGTRLTVV.

The chain recombines TRBV5-4 with TRBJ2-3; maybe TRBD2 (7 bases). Trimming shortened V by 6 bases and J by 4 bases, and 12 bases separated the two germline ends. CDR3 size: 13 residues. Germline V lookup: CDR1 SGHNT, CDR2 YYREEE (reference sequence). CDR3 DNA sequence: TGTGCCAGCAACGGCGGGGGCCCAGATACGCAGTATTTT. It translates to CASNGGGPDTQYF.

This chain connects TRBV28 to TRBJ2-7, with D uncertain. V lost 5 bases and J lost 6, with 14 bases in between. The CDR3 is made up of 13 amino acids. Germline V CDR1 and CDR2: MDHEN, SYDVKM. CDR3 sequence (DNA): TGTGCCAGCAGTGCCAACCAGCGACGCGAGCAGTACTTC. Protein sequence: CASSANQRREQYF.

The V and J genes are TRBV29-1 and TRBJ2-3; 7 nucleotides agree with TRBD2. Losses at the gene ends were 4 bases for V and 2 bases for J; bases not matched to a gene: 3. The germline V gene encodes CDR1 SQVTM and CDR2 ANQGSEA. The CDR3 totals 13 residues. This chain's CDR3 is CSVGGRATDTQYF. Here the CDR3 DNA reads TGCAGCGTTGGCGGGAGAGCCACAGATACGCAGTATTTT.

This clone turned up a few times. The chain combines TRBV13 with TRBJ2-3, with D possibly being TRBD2 (6 bases). Germline assignment: CDR1 PRHDT and CDR2 FYEKMQ (reference sequence). CDR3 size: 12 residues. V was pared by 5 bases and J by 8 bases, with 11 bases between. Written as DNA, the CDR3 is TGTGCCAGCAGCCGACTGGGGGGTACGCAGTATTTT. Its protein product is CASSRLGGTQYF.

The V and J genes are TRBV5-1 and TRBJ1-1; D may be TRBD1 (6 bases). CDR1 and CDR2 (germline): SGHRS, YFSETQ. This CDR3 contains 11 residues. The V gene lost 4 bases and the J gene lost 5 bases, with 6 bases spanning the gap. As DNA, the CDR3 is TGCGCCAGCAGCACAGGGACTGAAGCTTTCTTT. Protein sequence: CASSTGTEAFF.

This chain connects TRBV2 to TRBJ1-5; 7 bases are shared with TRBD1. The CDR3 sequence is 13 residues long. Germline values: CDR1 SNHLY, CDR2 FYNNEI. Trimming at V came to 6 bases and at J to 4 bases, leaving 3 bases not matched to a gene. This CDR3 is CASRGDRNQPQHF. Here the CDR3 DNA reads TGTGCCAGCAGGGGGGACAGAAATCAGCCCCAGCATTTT.

CDR3 protein: CAISDRDSPLHF. In nucleotides, the CDR3 is TGTGCCATCAGTGACAGGGATTCACCCCTCCACTTT. The V and J genes are TRBV10-3 and TRBJ1-6; the D gene is possibly TRBD1 (5 bases). In germline, CDR1 is ENHRY, CDR2 SYGVKD. Trimming removed 3 bases from V and 8 bases from J, with 5 bases in between. The CDR3 runs to 12 residues.

This sequence joins TRBV28 and TRBJ1-2; 7 bases agree with TRBD1. The CDR3 runs to 13 residues. CDR1 and CDR2 from the germline V gene are MDHEN and SYDVKM. Germline trimming cut 6 bases from V and 3 bases from J; bases unmatched to any gene: 4. Here the CDR3 reads CASRVTGDYGYTF. The CDR3 DNA reads as TGTGCCAGCAGGGTAACAGGGGACTATGGCTACACCTTC.

A single count supports this clone. V usage is TRBV4-1 and J usage is TRBJ2-7; D may be TRBD1 (7 bases). This CDR3 comprises 14 residues. V was trimmed by 4 bases and J by 6 bases, leaving 16 bases between them. Looked up from germline, CDR1 is MGHRA and CDR2 is YSYEKL. The CDR3 sequence is CASSRTRGTGEQYF. The DNA of the CDR3 is TGCGCCAGCAGCCGAACCAGGGGGACTGGCGAGCAGTACTTC.

Turning to this clone: The sample carries other DNA sequences with the same CDR3. This rearrangement joins TRBV29-1 to TRBJ1-2; D is ambiguous. The CDR3 totals 12 residues. Germline-derived CDR1 and CDR2 are SQVTM and ANQGSEA. Trimming removed 5 bases at V and 1 base at J, with 8 bases between. The CDR3 sequence is CSVLEVNYGYTF. CDR3 sequence (DNA): TGCAGCGTTCTGGAGGTTAACTATGGCTACACCTTC.

In this sample, this clone turned up a few times. The chain employs TRBV4-2 and TRBJ1-2, with TRBD1 matching over 9 bases. This CDR3 has 15 residues. Germline V gene data show CDR1 as LGHNA and CDR2 as YNFKEQ. Trimming took 2 bases from V and 8 from J; bases not matched to a gene: 9. The DNA of the CDR3 is TGTGCCAGCAGCCAATCGGAACAGGGGGCCAAAGGCTACACCTTC. Encoded protein: CASSQSEQGAKGYTF.

The J gene is TRBJ1-2, the V gene TRBV29-1; D call uncertain. Trimming removed 3 bases at V and 3 bases at J, with 5 bases between. Per germline, CDR1 SQVTM and CDR2 ANQGSEA. The CDR3 spans 11 residues. Written as DNA, the CDR3 is TGCAGCGTTGACCGGGACTATGGCTACACCTTC. Translation gives CSVDRDYGYTF.

V usage is TRBV5-1 and J usage is TRBJ2-7; unclear D gene. This CDR3 spans 15 amino acids. Trimming removed 1 base at V and 6 bases at J, with 17 bases between. CDR1 and CDR2 (germline): SGHRS, YFSETQ. Written as DNA, the CDR3 is TGCGCCAGCAGCTTGTCTGGGTCGGCTGAGGCCGAGCAGTACTTC. Its protein product is CASSLSGSAEAEQYF.